The 25 T cell receptor beta chains in this list originate from one sample, sequenced in a study of Graves' ophthalmopathy and Graves' hyperthyroidism. Amplification of TCR beta CDR3 regions used RNA transcripts. An opening RT-PCR round employed HTBI primers and preceded a second-round multiplex PCR. Using its own MiXCR run on the multiplex PCR reads, TCRdb lists one record per CDR3 protein. The sample lists over 650,000 distinct CDR3 sequences, under 50% occurring once. Sequenced: peripheral blood. Receptor source: an adult man with Graves' ophthalmopathy.

The rearrangement links TRBV5-1 to TRBJ2-2; 10 positions match TRBD2. In germline, CDR1 is SGHRS, CDR2 YFSETQ. The CDR3 is 16 residues long. Trimming at V came to 6 bases and at J to 5 bases, leaving 10 bases not matched to a gene. Here the CDR3 DNA reads TGCGCCAGCAAAGCGCTAGCGGGAGTCTGGACCGGGGAGCTGTTTTTT. This codes for CASKALAGVWTGELFF.

This clonotype was recorded a few times. J is TRBJ2-5 and V is TRBV2, with D maybe TRBD1 (6 bases). Germline assignment: CDR1 SNHLY and CDR2 FYNNEI. Trimming left V 4 bases short and J 0 bases short, with 15 bases between. The CDR3 totals 16 residues. CDR3 in DNA: TGTGCCAGCAGTGGGAAACAGGACAGCAACCAAGAGACCCAGTACTTC. This sequence encodes CASSGKQDSNQETQYF. The full variable domain, completed using reference TRBV2 and TRBJ2-5, is EPEVTQTPSHQVTQMGQEVILRCVPISNHLYFYWYRQILGQKVEFLVSFYNNEISEKSEIFDDQFSVERPDGSNFTLKIRSTKLEDSAMYFCASSGKQDSNQETQYFGPGTRLLVL.

The chain carries TRBV12-3 or TRBV12-4 and TRBJ1-3; D ambiguous. CDR3 length: 16 residues. V gave up 2 bases and J gave up 0 bases, with 11 bases separating them. The CDR3 protein is CASSLYRISSGNTIYF. The CDR3 DNA is TGTGCCAGCAGTTTATATCGAATCAGCTCTGGAAACACCATATATTTT.

This clonotype was seen ten or more times. The CDR3 spells CASSILADNQPQHF. In DNA form, the CDR3 reads TGTGCCAGTAGTATACTGGCGGATAATCAGCCCCAGCATTTT. This sequence joins TRBV19 and TRBJ1-5; D unresolved. The CDR3 sequence is 14 residues long. The V and J ends lost 2 bases and 4 bases respectively, with 9 bases between them. Germline-derived CDR1 and CDR2 are LNHDA and SQIVND (reference sequence).

A single count supports this clonotype. The chain links TRBV7-2 to TRBJ2-5; possible D gene TRBD1, 5 bases. The V gene's germline CDR1 is SGHTA and CDR2 FQGNSA. V was shortened by 3 bases and J by 1 base, with 21 bases between the two germline ends. The length of the CDR3 is 18 residues. This CDR3 is CASSLGQGRRQPQETQYF. The CDR3 DNA is TGTGCCAGCAGCTTGGGGCAGGGCCGTCGTCAGCCCCAAGAGACCCAGTACTTC.

The V and J genes are TRBV9 and TRBJ2-2; TRBD2 aligns across 16 bases. V was clipped by 2 bases and J by 3 bases; unmatched bases: 13. CDR3 length: 21 residues. From germline, CDR1 is SGDLS and CDR2 YYNGEE. Here the CDR3 reads CASSVPGTGTSGGADTGELFF. The CDR3 bases are TGTGCCAGCAGCGTTCCCGGTACCGGGACTAGCGGGGGGGCCGACACCGGGGAGCTGTTTTTT.

This rearrangement joins TRBV5-1 to TRBJ2-7; TRBD1 might be the D (6 bases). Deletions cut 4 bases from V and 0 bases from J, with 17 bases between. Germline CDR1 is SGHRS and CDR2 is YFSETQ. The CDR3 has 16 residues. The CDR3 sequence is CASSRSGDVGSYEQYF. CDR3 sequence (DNA): TGCGCCAGCAGCCGATCAGGGGACGTTGGCTCCTACGAGCAGTACTTC.

The J gene is TRBJ2-2, the V gene TRBV20-1; D tentatively fits TRBD1 or TRBD2 (5 bases each). This CDR3 spans 14 amino acids. The ends were cut back, 2 bases at V and 4 bases at J, with 11 bases in the middle. Germline CDR1 and CDR2: DFQATT and SNEGSKA (reference sequence). The DNA of the CDR3 is TGCAGTGCTAGAAGGGAGAGGGGCACCGGGGAGCTGTTTTTT. It specifies CSARRERGTGELFF.

The rearrangement uses TRBV7-9 and TRBJ2-7; D call uncertain. Germline V gene sequence: CDR1 SEHNR, CDR2 FQNEAQ (reference sequence). The CDR3 covers 15 residues. The V end lost 1 base, the J end lost 0 bases, and 10 bases lay between the germline ends. The CDR3 spells CASSLGASSSYEQYF. In DNA, the CDR3 is TGTGCCAGCAGCTTAGGGGCTAGTAGCTCCTACGAGCAGTACTTC.

This clonotype was seen many times. The CDR3 DNA sequence: TGTGCCAGTAGCAAGCGTGGACAGATCGGAGAGCAGTACTTC. This gives the protein CASSKRGQIGEQYF. The chain uses TRBV19 and TRBJ2-7, with D maybe TRBD1 (6 bases). From germline, CDR1 is LNHDA and CDR2 SQIVND (reference sequence). This CDR3 comprises 14 residues. Trimming took off 6 bases at V and 7 bases at J, with 19 bases between the two ends.

The genes are TRBV10-3 and TRBJ1-2; TRBD1 might be the D (6 bases). Trimming shortened V by 11 bases and J by 7 bases, and 20 bases separated the two germline ends. CDR1 is ENHRY, CDR2 SYGVKD, per germline. The CDR3 consists of 13 residues. The CDR3 spells CAAHGGRLSGYTF. The DNA of the CDR3 is TGTGCCGCGCACGGGGGGCGATTAAGTGGCTACACCTTC.

This clonotype showed up just once. This may be a read error: a much more frequent sequence differs by one nucleotide. V is TRBV6-5 and J is TRBJ2-2; 10 nucleotides line up with TRBD2. CDR1 is MNHEY and CDR2 is SVGAGI in the germline V gene. V shed 5 bases and J 5 bases; nucleotides not matched to a gene: 5. This CDR3 has 15 amino acids. The CDR3 nucleotides read TGTGCCAGCAGTGAAGAGACTAGCGGGACCGGGGAGCTGTTTTTT. This translates into CASSEETSGTGELFF.

This clonotype was recorded at least ten times. The chain uses TRBV2 and TRBJ1-5; D not certain. Germline CDR1 SNHLY, CDR2 FYNNEI. V gave up 6 bases and J gave up 3 bases, with 15 bases separating them. The CDR3 contains 15 residues. This CDR3 is CASRARTGINQPQHF. DNA for the CDR3: TGTGCCAGCAGAGCCCGGACGGGAATCAATCAGCCCCAGCATTTT.

This clonotype was seen more than once but under ten times. The V call is TRBV5-1, the J call TRBJ1-1; D unresolved. CDR1 and CDR2 (germline): SGHRS, YFSETQ. The V end was cut by 2 bases, the J end by 6 bases, with 11 bases between. There are 13 residues in the CDR3. The CDR3 spells CASSFDLASEAFF. CDR3 coding DNA: TGCGCCAGCAGCTTTGATCTAGCGTCTGAAGCTTTCTTT.

As for this clonotype: Compared with germline, one end of the junction differs, possibly owing to a read error. This chain uses TRBV9 with TRBJ1-1, with D possibly TRBD1 on 6 matching bases. Germline CDR1 reads SGDLS; CDR2 reads YYNGEE. The CDR3 sequence is 14 residues long. The CDR3: CVSSLSPGTTEAFF. CDR3 nucleotides: TGTGTCAGCTCTCTATCCCCAGGGACAACTGAAGCTTTCTTT.

This clonotype was seen many times. V usage is TRBV11-3 and J usage is TRBJ1-2; D may be TRBD1 (5 bases). The germline gives CDR1 SGHNT, CDR2 YENEEA. The CDR3 contains 15 residues. V was cut by 4 bases and J by 1 base, with 13 bases left in between. CDR3 protein: CASSSEGWHNYGYTF. The CDR3 region has the DNA TGTGCCAGCAGCTCCGAGGGGTGGCATAACTATGGCTACACCTTC.

The gene calls are TRBV2 and TRBJ1-1; 11 bases map to TRBD1. The CDR3 totals 15 residues. The V and J ends lost 7 bases and 1 base, in that order; junction bases with no gene match: 5. Germline loops: CDR1 SNHLY, CDR2 FYNNEI. This CDR3 reads CASTWTGGGNTEAFF. CDR3 in DNA: TGTGCCAGCACTTGGACAGGGGGCGGGAACACTGAAGCTTTCTTT.

This clonotype was found a few times. The V call is TRBV6-6, the J call TRBJ2-5; D not certain. This CDR3 spans 13 amino acids. V was clipped by 4 bases and J by 5 bases, with 11 bases between them. From germline, CDR1 is MNHNY and CDR2 SVGAGI (reference sequence). The CDR3 spells CASSFLEWETQYF. The CDR3 DNA follows: TGTGCCAGCAGTTTTCTAGAGTGGGAGACCCAGTACTTC.

The chain combines TRBV6-5 with TRBJ2-7; TRBD1 matches at 10 bases. The CDR3 has 16 residues. The germline gives CDR1 MNHEY, CDR2 SVGAGI. V shed 5 bases and J 5 bases; nucleotides not matched to a gene: 12. The CDR3 bases are TGTGCCAGCAGTGATAAGGGGGGACAGGGGTTGAACGAGCAGTACTTC. It yields the protein CASSDKGGQGLNEQYF.

This sequence joins TRBV7-2 and TRBJ2-7, with TRBD2 matching over 7 bases. Matching the DNA end better, TRBJ2-1 makes the J call doubtful. The CDR3 is made up of 16 amino acids. Germline loops: CDR1 SGHTA, CDR2 FQGNSA. The CDR3 sequence is CASSTRASGWRNEQFF. As DNA, the CDR3 is TGTGCCAGCAGCACTAGGGCTAGCGGATGGCGGAATGAGCAGTTCTTC.

This sequence joins TRBV29-1 and TRBJ1-2, with 8 bases identical to TRBD1. Germline CDR1 SQVTM, CDR2 ANQGSEA. This CDR3 contains 12 residues. CDR3 in amino acids: CRLGTGNYGYTF. DNA for the CDR3: TGCAGACTTGGGACAGGAAACTATGGCTACACCTTC.

The chain couples TRBV30 to TRBJ1-4; tentative D call: TRBD1 (6 bases). The length of the CDR3 is 13 residues. The V and J ends lost 2 bases and 2 bases respectively, with 6 bases between them. Germline lookup yields CDR1 GTSNPN and CDR2 SVGIG (reference sequence). In nucleotides, the CDR3 is TGTGCCTGGAGTAGGGGGACTAATGAAAAACTGTTTTTT. Translating it yields CAWSRGTNEKLFF.

The V call is TRBV6-6, the J call TRBJ2-7; D is ambiguous. Germline values: CDR1 MNHNY, CDR2 SVGAGI (reference sequence). V lost 0 bases and J lost 2, with 14 bases in between. CDR3 length: 16 residues. This CDR3 is CASSYSRVPGTYEQYF. The CDR3 bases are TGTGCCAGCAGTTACTCGAGAGTACCAGGAACCTACGAGCAGTACTTC.

This clonotype was seen repeatedly, ten times or more. The chain combines TRBV20-1 with TRBJ1-6; weak D call: TRBD1 (6 bases). The CDR3 is made up of 14 amino acids. The germline V and J ends were trimmed by 3 bases and 9 bases, with 15 bases remaining between them. In germline, CDR1 is DFQATT, CDR2 SNEGSKA (reference sequence). CDR3 residues: CSASRDRSGSPLHF. Here the CDR3 DNA reads TGCAGTGCTAGTAGAGACAGGTCAGGTTCACCCCTCCACTTT.

The V call is TRBV12-3 or TRBV12-4, the J call TRBJ1-1; 7 positions agree with TRBD1. J was trimmed by 0 bases and V by 6 bases; bases with no gene match: 10. The CDR3 runs to 16 residues. The CDR3 region is CASSTDRVAMNTEAFF. CDR3 nucleotides: TGTGCCAGCAGCACCGACAGGGTCGCAATGAACACTGAAGCTTTCTTT.